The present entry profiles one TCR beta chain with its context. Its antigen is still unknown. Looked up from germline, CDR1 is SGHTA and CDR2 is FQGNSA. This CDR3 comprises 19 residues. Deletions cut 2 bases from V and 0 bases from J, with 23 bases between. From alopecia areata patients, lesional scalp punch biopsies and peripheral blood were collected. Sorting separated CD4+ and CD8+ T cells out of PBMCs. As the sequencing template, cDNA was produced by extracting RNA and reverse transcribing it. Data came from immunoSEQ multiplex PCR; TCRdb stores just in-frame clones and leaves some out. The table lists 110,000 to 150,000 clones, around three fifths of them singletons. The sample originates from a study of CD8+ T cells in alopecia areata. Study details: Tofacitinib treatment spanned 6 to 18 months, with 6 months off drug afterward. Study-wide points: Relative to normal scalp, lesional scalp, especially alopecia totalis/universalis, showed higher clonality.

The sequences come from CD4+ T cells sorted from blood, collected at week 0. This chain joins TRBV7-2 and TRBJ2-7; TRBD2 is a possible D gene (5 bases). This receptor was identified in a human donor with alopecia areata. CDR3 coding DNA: TGTGCCAGCAGCTTAATCGGGATAAGAGGAGTTCGGAGCTCCTACGAGCAGTACTTC. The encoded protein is CASSLIGIRGVRSSYEQYF.